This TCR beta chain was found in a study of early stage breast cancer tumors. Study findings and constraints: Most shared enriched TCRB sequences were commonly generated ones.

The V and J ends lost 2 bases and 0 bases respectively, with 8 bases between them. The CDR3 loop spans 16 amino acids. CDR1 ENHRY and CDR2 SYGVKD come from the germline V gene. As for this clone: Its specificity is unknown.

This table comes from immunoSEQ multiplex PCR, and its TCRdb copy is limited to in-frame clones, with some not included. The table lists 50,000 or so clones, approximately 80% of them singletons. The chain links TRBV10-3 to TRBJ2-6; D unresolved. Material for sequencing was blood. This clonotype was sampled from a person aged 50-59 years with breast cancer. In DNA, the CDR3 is TGTGCCATCAGTGAGGGAGTCATCTCTGGGGCCAACGTCCTGACTTTC. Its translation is CAISEGVISGANVLTF.